This T cell receptor (beta chain) was captured by sequencing in a study of sequential checkpoint blockade in melanoma. Germline assignment: CDR1 MDHEN and CDR2 SYDVKM. This CDR3 has 16 residues. V gave up 6 bases and J gave up 5 bases, with 20 bases separating them. Sequencing was performed with immunoSEQ multiplex PCR; in TCRdb, only in-frame clones are kept and a portion is missing. The top ten clones hold around 25% of a sample with about 22,000 clones, over 75% of them seen once. Treatment indicated: randomized to nivolumab then ipilimumab (arm A) or the reverse (arm B). V usage is TRBV28 and J usage is TRBJ1-5; tentative D call: TRBD1 (5 bases). The material sequenced was CD8+ T cells sorted from blood (inferred from file names), taken from a patient given nivolumab and ipilimumab in sequence. The origin of this receptor is a human donor with melanoma. CDR3 sequence (DNA): TGTGCCAGCAGCTATGGATTTGGGACTCCCGATCAGCCCCAGCATTTT. Amino acid sequence: CASSYGFGTPDQPQHF.